Presented here are 28 T cell receptor beta chains from one specimen sequenced in a study of blood T cells in healthy people across ages. Alongside a J-beta primer mix, a sample-barcoded 5' primer served in a second PCR lasting about 6 to 12 cycles. TCRdb ran MiXCR on the 5' RACE reads and lists one entry per CDR3 protein. Of about 1.5 million distinct CDR3 sequences in the sample, approximately 42% are singletons; the top ten hold about 4%. Sample: blood. All receptors derive from a woman aged 18-29 years in good health.

In this sample, this clonotype turned up a few times. J is TRBJ2-3 and V is TRBV20-1; TRBD1 is a possible D gene (6 bases). Trimming pared 5 bases from V and 1 base from J, leaving 19 bases between. Germline lookup yields CDR1 DFQATT and CDR2 SNEGSKA (reference sequence). The CDR3 runs to 16 residues. CDR3 sequence: CSAAGPTGPGTDTQYF. The CDR3 DNA is TGCAGTGCTGCTGGACCGACAGGCCCAGGCACAGATACGCAGTATTTT.

This clonotype was observed a single time. Germline is not matched at one junction end, which may reflect a read error. The chain uses TRBV9 and TRBJ2-7; D unresolved. Germline loops: CDR1 SGDLS, CDR2 YYNGEE. The length of the CDR3 is 12 residues. The CDR3, as DNA: TGTGCCAACAGCGTAAGTAGCTATGAGCAGTACTTC. This encodes CANSVSSYEQYF.

This clonotype was found a few times. The rearrangement joins TRBV10-3 to TRBJ2-1; D unclear. Looked up from germline, CDR1 is ENHRY and CDR2 is SYGVKD. V shed 3 bases and J shed 10 bases, with 13 bases lying between them. CDR3 length: 13 amino acids. The CDR3 here is CAISDYSSYEQFF. In DNA, the CDR3 is TGTGCCATCAGTGACTACAGCTCCTACGAGCAGTTCTTC.

The chain links TRBV7-9 to TRBJ2-7, with D maybe TRBD1 (6 bases). Trimming took off 7 bases at V and 7 bases at J, with 20 bases between the two ends. The germline CDR1 and CDR2 sequences are SEHNR and FQNEAQ (reference sequence). The CDR3 has 14 amino acids. This chain's CDR3 is CASTSWGRINEQYF. Here the CDR3 DNA reads TGTGCCAGCACCAGCTGGGGGCGAATCAATGAGCAGTACTTC.

The V and J genes are TRBV27 and TRBJ2-1, with 10 bases matching TRBD2. Germline CDR1 MNHEY, CDR2 SMNVEV (reference sequence). The CDR3 has 14 residues. The V and J ends lost 5 bases and 7 bases, in that order; junction bases with no gene match: 5. Here the CDR3 reads CASSTRTSGNEQFF. For the CDR3, the DNA is TGTGCCAGCAGTACCCGGACTAGCGGAAATGAGCAGTTCTTC.

In its sample, this clonotype was seen a few times. The chain employs TRBV20-1 and TRBJ2-5; D perhaps matches TRBD2 (6 bases). Deletions cut 6 bases from V and 7 bases from J, with 18 bases between. Germline CDR1 DFQATT, CDR2 SNEGSKA (reference sequence). The CDR3 runs to 13 residues. The CDR3 region has the DNA TGCAGTGCACCGGGACTGCTGTTTGGGACCCAGTACTTC. This translates into CSAPGLLFGTQYF.

This clonotype appeared a few times. The chain employs TRBV20-1 and TRBJ2-5; D is possibly TRBD2 (5 bases). Germline loops: CDR1 DFQATT, CDR2 SNEGSKA (reference sequence). The CDR3 totals 12 residues. Trimming took 4 bases from V and 5 from J, leaving 11 bases between them. The CDR3 coding sequence is TGCAGTGCTACCGACTATACGGAGACCCAGTACTTC. It is translated as CSATDYTETQYF.

This clonotype was detected only a few times. The chain is built from TRBV29-1 and TRBJ2-5; 10 bases map to TRBD1. The DNA end lines up better with TRBJ2-7; the J call may be wrong. CDR3 length: 15 amino acids. Germline values: CDR1 SQVTM, CDR2 ANQGSEA. Here the CDR3 DNA reads TGCAGCGTCCTGGCCACCCCGGGACAGGGGTACGAGCAGTACTTC. The encoded protein is CSVLATPGQGYEQYF.

The V call is TRBV5-1, the J call TRBJ1-2, with D hard to call. CDR3 length equals 13 residues. V was shortened by 6 bases and J by 4 bases, with 13 bases between the two germline ends. Germline V gene lookup returns CDR1 SGHRS and CDR2 YFSETQ. The CDR3 region has the DNA TGCGCCAGCAACTCGGACGGCCTCTATGGCTACACCTTC. It is translated as CASNSDGLYGYTF.

V and J are TRBV10-1 and TRBJ2-1; D is unresolved. CDR1 and CDR2 from the germline V gene are WNHNN and SYGVQD (reference sequence). This CDR3 region has 15 residues. Trimming cost V 2 bases and J 8 bases, with 16 bases left between them. Here the CDR3 reads CASSEKRVANHEQFF. CDR3 bases: TGCGCCAGCAGTGAGAAACGGGTCGCAAACCATGAGCAGTTCTTC.

The CDR3 loop reads CASSLATRHEQFF. CDR3 nucleotides: TGTGCCAGCAGCTTAGCGACTAGGCATGAGCAGTTCTTC. The chain joins TRBV7-2 to TRBJ2-1, with D possibly TRBD2 on 6 matching bases. Germline values: CDR1 SGHTA, CDR2 FQGNSA. The CDR3 consists of 13 residues. Trimming removed 0 bases at V and 8 bases at J, with 8 bases between.

This clonotype is a singleton in its sample. The J gene is TRBJ2-5, the V gene TRBV9; no definite D call. V was shortened by 9 bases and J by 11 bases, with 23 bases between the two germline ends. Germline CDR1 SGDLS, CDR2 YYNGEE. The CDR3 runs to 13 residues. CDR3 nucleotide sequence: TGTGCCACAAGGGTTGGCTCCTACAATGAGCAGTACTTC. This sequence encodes CATRVGSYNEQYF.

In regard to this clonotype: Since a much larger clone is just one base distant, this may be a read error. This sequence joins TRBV29-1 and TRBJ2-7; possible D gene TRBD2, 5 bases. The germline gives CDR1 SQVTM, CDR2 ANQGSEA. This CDR3 is 12 amino acids long. The CDR3 DNA reads TGCAGCGTTGCGGGGTTAGGCTACGTGCAGTACTTC. It yields the protein CSVAGLGYVQYF.

This clonotype was seen more than once but under ten times. The chain is built from TRBV6-5 and TRBJ1-4; no firm D call. The germline gives CDR1 MNHEY, CDR2 SVGAGI. V dropped 6 bases and J dropped 7 bases, with 15 bases sitting between them. The CDR3 is 14 amino acids. The CDR3 region is CASSARGVGEKLFF. Written as DNA, the CDR3 is TGTGCCAGCAGCGCTCGTGGGGTTGGTGAAAAACTGTTTTTT.

This rearrangement joins TRBV10-3 to TRBJ2-7, with D uncertain. Germline CDR1 is ENHRY and CDR2 is SYGVKD. This CDR3 has 11 residues. Trimming pared 3 bases from V and 7 bases from J, leaving 7 bases between. CDR3 region: CAISERQEQYF. The CDR3 DNA reads TGTGCCATCAGTGAACGGCAAGAGCAGTACTTC.

V and J are TRBV5-5 and TRBJ1-2; D unresolved. The CDR3 loop spans 14 amino acids. The V end lost 0 bases, the J end lost 8 bases, and 14 bases lay between the germline ends. CDR1 and CDR2 (germline): SGHKS, YYEKEE (reference sequence). CDR3 bases: TGTGCCAGCAGCTTGGTCCTGGTTGCGGGGGGCTACACCTTC. As protein: CASSLVLVAGGYTF.

The chain links TRBV27 to TRBJ2-3; TRBD2 is a possible D gene (7 bases). The CDR3 has 15 amino acids. From germline, CDR1 is MNHEY and CDR2 SMNVEV (reference sequence). Trimming removed 3 bases at V and 3 bases at J, with 13 bases between. In DNA form, the CDR3 reads TGTGCCAGCAGTTTCTATCGGGGGGCAACAGATACGCAGTATTTT. Amino acids: CASSFYRGATDTQYF.

This chain joins TRBV7-2 and TRBJ1-2; the D is unclear. Trimming stripped 5 bases from V and 5 bases from J, with 15 bases between. This CDR3 has 14 residues. The germline gives CDR1 SGHTA, CDR2 FQGNSA. In DNA form, the CDR3 reads TGTGCCAGCAGCCCGGACCCTCTCCCTTATGGCTACACCTTC. The encoded protein is CASSPDPLPYGYTF. The variable domain in full, completed from reference TRBV7-2 and TRBJ1-2, reads GAGVSQSPSNKVTEKGKDVELRCDPISGHTALYWYRQSLGQGLEFLIYFQGNSAPDKSGLPSDRFSAERTGGSVSTLTIQRTQQEDSAVYLCASSPDPLPYGYTFGSGTRLTVV.

This chain connects TRBV29-1 to TRBJ2-3; 7 nucleotides agree with TRBD1. The CDR3 covers 14 residues. The trim removed 6 bases at V and 6 bases at J, leaving 12 bases unmatched. Germline V gene lookup returns CDR1 SQVTM and CDR2 ANQGSEA. The CDR3 protein is CSVNRGTVSDTQYF. The CDR3 coding sequence is TGCAGCGTAAACAGGGGAACGGTCAGCGATACGCAGTATTTT.

The gene calls are TRBV7-9 and TRBJ1-6, with D possibly being TRBD1 (5 bases). Trimming pared 2 bases from V and 8 bases from J, leaving 10 bases between. The germline gives CDR1 SEHNR, CDR2 FQNEAQ (reference sequence). The CDR3 extends over 14 amino acids. The CDR3 loop is CASSLWGADSPLHF. The CDR3 DNA reads TGTGCCAGCAGCTTATGGGGCGCGGATTCACCCCTCCACTTT.

The CDR3 is CASSQVARDPQETQYF. Here the CDR3 DNA reads TGTGCCAGCAGCCAAGTTGCCCGGGACCCCCAAGAGACCCAGTACTTC. This chain links TRBV14 with TRBJ2-5; D is possibly TRBD1 or TRBD2 (5 bases each). V was pared by 1 base and J by 1 base, with 13 bases between. Germline V gene sequence: CDR1 SGHDN, CDR2 FVKESK. The CDR3 has 16 residues. Full variable domain (missing parts from reference TRBV14 and TRBJ2-5): EAGVTQFPSHSVIEKGQTVTLRCDPISGHDNLYWYRRVMGKEIKFLLHFVKESKQDESGMPNNRFLAERTGGTYSTLKVQPAELEDSGVYFCASSQVARDPQETQYFGPGTRLLVL.

V is TRBV7-2 and J is TRBJ1-2; weak D call: TRBD1 (6 bases). V was clipped by 6 bases and J by 5 bases, with 19 bases between them. Germline V CDR1 and CDR2: SGHTA, FQGNSA. The CDR3 is 15 residues long. The CDR3 DNA reads as TGTGCCAGCAGTTTTCCCCAGACAGGATGGTATGGCTACACCTTC. Its translation is CASSFPQTGWYGYTF. Using reference TRBV7-2 and TRBJ1-2 for the parts outside the CDR3, the full variable domain is GAGVSQSPSNKVTEKGKDVELRCDPISGHTALYWYRQSLGQGLEFLIYFQGNSAPDKSGLPSDRFSAERTGGSVSTLTIQRTQQEDSAVYLCASSFPQTGWYGYTFGSGTRLTVV.

The V gene is TRBV4-3, the J gene TRBJ2-1, with D possibly TRBD2 on 5 matching bases. Trimming took 0 bases from V and 2 from J, leaving 11 bases between them. Germline-derived CDR1 and CDR2 are LGHNA and YSLEER. The CDR3 is 16 amino acids. CDR3 amino acids: CASSQDRGNPYNEQFF. DNA for the CDR3: TGCGCCAGCAGCCAAGATAGAGGGAACCCCTACAATGAGCAGTTCTTC.

Remarks on this clonotype: One junction end disagrees with the germline gene, perhaps due to a read error. The chain combines TRBV9 with TRBJ1-2, with TRBD1 identical over 8 bases. CDR1 is SGDLS and CDR2 is YYNGEE in the germline V gene. The CDR3 is made up of 16 amino acids. CDR3 protein: CASNVAAGGIYYGYTF. The CDR3 DNA sequence: TGTGCCAGCAACGTAGCAGCAGGGGGCATTTACTATGGCTACACCTTC.

CDR3 amino acids: CSAPRGAGGNEQFF. The CDR3 DNA follows: TGCAGTGCTCCCCGGGGGGCGGGAGGAAATGAGCAGTTCTTC. The chain recombines TRBV20-1 with TRBJ2-1; 8 bases agree with TRBD2. The CDR3 contains 14 residues. Germline V gene lookup returns CDR1 DFQATT and CDR2 SNEGSKA (reference sequence). The trim removed 5 bases at V and 7 bases at J, leaving 10 bases unmatched.

The V call is TRBV25-1, the J call TRBJ2-1; D is possibly TRBD2 (5 bases). The V end was cut by 3 bases, the J end by 13 bases, with 19 bases between. Germline V gives CDR1 MGHDK, CDR2 SYGVNS. CDR3 length: 14 amino acids. As DNA, the CDR3 is TGTGCCAGCAGTGAGGAAAGAGGGCAAGAGACCCAGTTCTTC. Its translation is CASSEERGQETQFF.

The chain joins TRBV20-1 to TRBJ2-1, with D unresolved. CDR1 is DFQATT, CDR2 SNEGSKA, per germline (reference sequence). CDR3 length equals 16 residues. Trimming stripped 1 base from V and 4 bases from J, with 17 bases between. This CDR3 reads CSARVRRSTYYNEQFF. The DNA of the CDR3 is TGCAGTGCTAGAGTTCGGCGGAGCACGTATTACAATGAGCAGTTCTTC.

To note about this clonotype: This may be a read error, as it is one base from a much larger clone. The chain is built from TRBV7-2 and TRBJ2-5; 8 bases are shared with TRBD2. CDR3 length: 12 amino acids. Germline assignment: CDR1 SGHTA and CDR2 FQGNSA. With 5 bases clipped from V and 11 bases from J, the junction kept 7 bases outside the gene matches. CDR3 sequence: CASSLLAEAQYF. The CDR3 nucleotides are TGTGCCAGCAGCCTACTAGCGGAGGCACAGTACTTC.